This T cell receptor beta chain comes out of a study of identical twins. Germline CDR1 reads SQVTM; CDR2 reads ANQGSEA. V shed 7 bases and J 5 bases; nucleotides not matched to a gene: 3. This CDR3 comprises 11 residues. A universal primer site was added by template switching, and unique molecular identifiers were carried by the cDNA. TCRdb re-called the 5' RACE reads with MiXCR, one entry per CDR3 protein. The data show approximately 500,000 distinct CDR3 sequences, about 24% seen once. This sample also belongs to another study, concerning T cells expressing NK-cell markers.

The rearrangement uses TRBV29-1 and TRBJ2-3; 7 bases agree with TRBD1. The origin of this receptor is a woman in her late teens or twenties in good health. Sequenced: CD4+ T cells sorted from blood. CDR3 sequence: CSGYRGDTQYF. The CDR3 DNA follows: TGCAGCGGTTACAGGGGAGATACGCAGTATTTT.